This T cell receptor (beta chain) was sequenced in a study of T cell responses to AZD1222 COVID-19 vaccine. Study-wide results and limits: Researchers took repertoire samples only after the peak T cell response had come. Clonal diversity was possibly underestimated, and white British individuals and females predominated among donors. The span of vaccine-associated CD4 TCRs extended across spike, with dominance at 160-218 and 743-854. As reported, nearly half of all spike-specific TCRs target variant regions that are unmutated.

CDR3 length: 14 residues. As for this clone: Antigen unknown.

The data were produced by immunoSEQ multiplex PCR, yet TCRdb's version contains in-frame clones alone and is incomplete. The sample holds approximately 130,000 clones, around 92% seen once. This TCR was recovered from an adult in good health. J is TRBJ1-3 and V is TRBV21-1; the table's D gene call, TRBD1, was not cross checked with the DNA. TRBV21-1 is flagged as a pseudogene. Sample: peripheral blood, taken on day 0 of AZD1222 vaccination. CDR3 DNA sequence: TGTGCCAGCAGCAAAACCAGGGTTCCCAACACCATATATTTT. Amino acid sequence: CASSKTRVPNTIYF.